This entry describes one T cell receptor (beta chain). All donors were healthy HIV-negative adults lacking recent acute infections or vaccinations. This record comes from a study of shared clonotypes between healthy human individuals. The V gene's germline CDR1 is SGHAT and CDR2 FQNNGV. The CDR3 contains 19 residues. V was pared by 1 base and J by 0 bases, with 20 bases between. As processed by the authors: Junction-only sequences produced by ImmunoSEQ had no quality scores, so filtering differed. The protocol was immunoSEQ multiplex PCR, while the TCRdb copy is restricted to in-frame clones and leaves out a portion. V, J and clone size derive from that table, while D and trimming were established from the DNA sequence. The data contain over a million clones, approximately 97% of them singletons.

Sequenced sample: naive CD4+ T cells sorted from blood. Subset: CD45RA+ positively selected. This receptor was identified in a man younger than 40 in good health. The V call is TRBV11-2, the J call TRBJ2-3, with D possibly called TRBD1 or TRBD2 (5 bases each). The CDR3 reads CASSLGGRAATRSTDTQYF. The CDR3 region has the DNA TGTGCCAGCAGCTTAGGGGGACGAGCAGCGACCCGTAGCACAGATACGCAGTATTTT.